The 11 T cell receptor beta chains in this list originate from one sample, sequenced in a study of blood T cell repertoires in COVID-19. Profiling relied on immunoSEQ multiplex PCR, and the TCRdb table lists in-frame clones only, not all of them. The sample has approximately 170,000 clones; around 80% are singletons. Sequencing input: PBMCs or T cells enriched from blood (not recorded which). The source of these receptors is a woman in her 70s in a cohort exposed to, infected with or recovered from COVID-19 (not recorded which).

This clone was counted between two and nine times. For the CDR3, the DNA is TGTGCCAGCAGCTTATTTGCGGGAGCGTATGGCGAGCAGTACTTC. Its protein product is CASSLFAGAYGEQYF. The V and J genes are TRBV7-2 and TRBJ2-7, with 7 positions matching TRBD2. The CDR3 sequence is 15 residues long. Germline CDR1 SGHTA, CDR2 FQGNSA. V was pared by 2 bases and J by 6 bases, with 10 bases of the junction left unmatched. The full variable domain, completed using reference TRBV7-2 and TRBJ2-7, is GAGVSQSPSNKVTEKGKDVELRCDPISGHTALYWYRQSLGQGLEFLIYFQGNSAPDKSGLPSDRFSAERTGGSVSTLTIQRTQQEDSAVYLCASSLFAGAYGEQYFGPGTRLTVT.

The V and J genes are TRBV19 and TRBJ2-7, with D maybe TRBD2 (5 bases). The CDR3 covers 15 residues. With 2 bases removed from V and 6 bases from J, the gap between germline ends came to 17 bases. Germline values: CDR1 LNHDA, CDR2 SQIVND (reference sequence). The CDR3 DNA reads TGTGCCAGTAGTATACTCCCGCCTGGAGGCACCGAGCAGTACTTC. This sequence encodes CASSILPPGGTEQYF.

This clone was detected once. V and J are TRBV15 and TRBJ2-3; 14 nucleotides align to TRBD2. V dropped 3 bases and J dropped 5; count of bases not matched to a gene: 7. The CDR3 length is 17 residues. Germline V gene data show CDR1 as LNHNV and CDR2 as YYDKDF (reference sequence). The CDR3 spells CATSSGPGLAGEDTQYF. CDR3 nucleotides: TGTGCCACCAGCAGTGGACCGGGACTAGCGGGAGAAGATACGCAGTATTTT.

The chain is built from TRBV6-5 and TRBJ2-3, with TRBD2 matching over 15 bases. The CDR3 totals 16 residues. Trimming at V came to 2 bases and at J to 9 bases, leaving 6 bases not matched to a gene. The germline V gene has CDR1 MNHEY and CDR2 SVGAGI. CDR3 loop: CASSYGLAGGPLTQYF. For the CDR3, the DNA is TGTGCCAGCAGTTACGGACTAGCGGGAGGGCCTCTCACGCAGTATTTT.

The rearrangement links TRBV19 to TRBJ1-4, with TRBD1 identical over 7 bases. This CDR3 spans 14 amino acids. Germline CDR1 reads LNHDA; CDR2 reads SQIVND (reference sequence). The J segment lost 6 bases and the V segment lost 6 bases, leaving 7 bases of the junction unmatched. The DNA of the CDR3 is TGTGCCAGTAGGACAGGGCTAAGTCATGAAAAACTGTTTTTT. It is translated as CASRTGLSHEKLFF.

This chain connects TRBV28 to TRBJ2-2; D gene uncertain. V dropped 2 bases and J dropped 3 bases, with 4 bases sitting between them. Germline assignment: CDR1 MDHEN and CDR2 SYDVKM. This CDR3 contains 13 residues. CDR3 amino acids: CASSLRDTGELFF. CDR3 in DNA: TGTGCCAGCAGTTTACGGGACACCGGGGAGCTGTTTTTT.

J is TRBJ1-2 and V is TRBV28; perhaps TRBD1 as D (5 bases). The CDR3 runs to 13 residues. CDR1 MDHEN and CDR2 SYDVKM come from the germline V gene. V lost 3 bases to trimming and J lost 11 bases, with 16 bases between them. The CDR3 loop reads CASSFGAVTSYTF. Written as DNA, the CDR3 is TGTGCCAGCAGTTTTGGGGCCGTTACCTCTTACACCTTC.

The chain recombines TRBV6-5 with TRBJ1-5; D unclear. The V end was cut by 7 bases, the J end by 0 bases, with 10 bases between. The V gene's germline CDR1 is MNHEY and CDR2 SVGAGI. The CDR3 contains 14 residues. The CDR3: CASNGDYSNQPQHF. The CDR3 DNA reads as TGTGCCAGCAACGGAGACTATAGCAATCAGCCCCAGCATTTT.

V and J are TRBV7-8 and TRBJ2-1; 14 bases align to TRBD2. In germline, CDR1 is SGHVS, CDR2 FQNEAQ. The length of the CDR3 is 17 residues. V lost 1 base to trimming and J lost 6 bases; unmatched junction nucleotides: 5. CDR3 sequence (DNA): TGTGCCAGCAGCTTAGGACTAGCGGGAGGGCCGGGCAATGAGCAGTTCTTC. Amino acid sequence: CASSLGLAGGPGNEQFF.

This clone has only a few counts. The V gene is TRBV28, the J gene TRBJ1-3; no clear D. Germline V CDR1 and CDR2: MDHEN, SYDVKM. CDR3 length: 16 residues. Between the trimmed V and J ends, which lost 2 bases and 0 bases, there was a span of 11 bases. This chain's CDR3 is CASSLRSGLSGNTIYF. As DNA, the CDR3 is TGTGCCAGCAGTTTACGAAGTGGGCTCTCTGGAAACACCATATATTTT.

This clone was recorded only once. This chain joins TRBV4-2 and TRBJ1-2, with D possibly TRBD1 on 5 matching bases. The V gene lost 2 bases and the J gene lost 4 bases, with 17 bases spanning the gap. CDR3 length: 16 residues. In germline, CDR1 is LGHNA, CDR2 YNFKEQ. The CDR3, as DNA: TGTGCCAGCAGCCAACGCCCTGGGCAGGGAGGCTATGGCTACACCTTC. Protein sequence: CASSQRPGQGGYGYTF.